One sample yielded the 26 T cell receptor beta chains listed below, sequenced in a study of cytomegalovirus exposure and HLA in healthy donors (dated by TCRdb to 2015 to 2018). The method behind the library was the immunoSEQ multiplex PCR assay. For the multiplex PCR, a mixture combining 60 forward primers for TCR Vbeta segments and 13 reverse primers for TCR Jbeta segments was used. TCRdb provides this immuneACCESS table in a form limited to in-frame rearrangements. Some clones are lacking; in checked studies, under half of them reflect an unresolved V gene, and why the rest are absent is not known. For this sample the table gives 110,000 to 150,000 clones, of which about four fifths were detected only once. The ten largest clones take up 2% to 2.5% of the sample. The sample comprised PBMCs. Receptors originate from a man aged 30-40 years in good health and CMV-seronegative.

This rearrangement joins TRBV5-1 to TRBJ1-4, with TRBD1 matching 7 bases. CDR3 size: 15 residues. Germline V gives CDR1 SGHRS, CDR2 YFSETQ. V lost 2 bases and J lost 12; bases outside the gene matches: 13. For the CDR3, the DNA is TGCGCCAGCAGCTTAGTACCAGGGGGTTCCATTGAACTGTTTTTT. Protein: CASSLVPGGSIELFF.

V usage is TRBV6-5 and J usage is TRBJ1-2; D possibly corresponds to TRBD1 (5 bases). This CDR3 spans 15 amino acids. The V end lost 0 bases, the J end lost 2 bases, and 10 bases lay between the germline ends. CDR1 and CDR2 from the germline V gene are MNHEY and SVGAGI. CDR3 in amino acids: CASSYSVGLNYGYTF. The CDR3 DNA is TGTGCCAGCAGTTACTCGGTGGGGCTGAACTATGGCTACACCTTC.

The V call is TRBV5-1, the J call TRBJ1-4, with D tentatively TRBD1 (5 bases). V dropped 4 bases and J dropped 0 bases, with 10 bases sitting between them. This CDR3 region has 15 residues. Germline V gene sequence: CDR1 SGHRS, CDR2 YFSETQ. CDR3: CASSQTGATNEKLFF. In DNA, the CDR3 is TGCGCCAGCAGCCAAACAGGCGCAACTAATGAAAAACTGTTTTTT.

This chain uses TRBV28 with TRBJ2-5; possible D gene TRBD1, 5 bases. The length of the CDR3 is 14 residues. V shed 5 bases and J shed 1 base, with 11 bases lying between them. The germline V gene has CDR1 MDHEN and CDR2 SYDVKM. The CDR3 sequence is CASSRQQTQETQYF. The CDR3 DNA reads as TGTGCCAGCAGTCGACAGCAGACCCAAGAGACCCAGTACTTC.

This chain connects TRBV5-1 to TRBJ2-7; D is possibly TRBD2 (5 bases). The ends were cut back, 4 bases at V and 1 base at J, with 12 bases in the middle. This CDR3 spans 14 amino acids. Germline values: CDR1 SGHRS, CDR2 YFSETQ. Here the CDR3 reads CASSERTPSYEQYF. The DNA for the CDR3 is TGCGCCAGCAGCGAGCGGACCCCATCCTACGAGCAGTACTTC.

This sequence joins TRBV9 and TRBJ1-1; 8 bases agree with TRBD1. CDR1 SGDLS and CDR2 YYNGEE come from the germline V gene. The CDR3 extends over 16 amino acids. With V trimmed by 4 bases and J by 5 bases, 13 bases remained unmatched. CDR3 in amino acids: CASSPRVQGARTEAFF. CDR3 in DNA: TGTGCCAGCAGCCCCAGGGTTCAGGGGGCAAGAACTGAAGCTTTCTTT.

The gene calls are TRBV27 and TRBJ2-1, with 8 bases aligning to TRBD1. Germline CDR1 is MNHEY and CDR2 is SMNVEV (reference sequence). The ends lost 4 bases at V and 6 bases at J; junction bases unmatched: 8. This CDR3 has 15 residues. The CDR3, as DNA: TGTGCCAGCAGTTACGACAGGGGTGTGGGCAATGAGCAGTTCTTC. Encoded protein: CASSYDRGVGNEQFF.

The rearrangement uses TRBV9 and TRBJ2-7, with 8 bases lining up with TRBD1. Germline V lookup: CDR1 SGDLS, CDR2 YYNGEE. The CDR3 is 15 residues long. Unmatched junction bases numbered 8, after V lost 4 bases and J lost 2 bases. CDR3 bases: TGTGCCAGCAGCCCCCTCGGGACAGGAACCTACGAGCAGTACTTC. Translated, it gives CASSPLGTGTYEQYF.

The table lists this clone with a count of one. The V and J genes are TRBV6-6 and TRBJ2-7; 7 positions agree with TRBD2. Germline lookup yields CDR1 MNHNY and CDR2 SVGAGI (reference sequence). This CDR3 comprises 12 residues. With V trimmed by 6 bases and J by 5 bases, 4 bases remained unmatched. CDR3 DNA: TGTGCCAGCAGCGGGGGGTCGGACGAGCAGTACTTC. Translation gives CASSGGSDEQYF.

The rearrangement links TRBV6-5 to TRBJ2-7; TRBD1 aligns across 9 bases. The J segment lost 2 bases and the V segment lost 4 bases, leaving 3 bases of the junction unmatched. The CDR3 totals 14 residues. Germline V gene sequence: CDR1 MNHEY, CDR2 SVGAGI. The DNA of the CDR3 is TGTGCCAGCAGTTTCCGGGACAGGGCCTACGAGCAGTACTTC. Protein: CASSFRDRAYEQYF.

The rearrangement links TRBV7-6 to TRBJ2-3; 7 nucleotides line up with TRBD2. With V trimmed by 3 bases and J by 6 bases, 12 bases remained unmatched. CDR1 is SGHVS, CDR2 FNYEAQ, per germline. This CDR3 has 16 residues. CDR3 loop: CASSFRLAPGTDTQYF. DNA for the CDR3: TGTGCCAGCAGCTTCAGACTAGCCCCAGGGACGGATACGCAGTATTTT.

V gene TRBV9 combines with J gene TRBJ2-2; the match to TRBD2 covers 7 bases. Germline V gene lookup returns CDR1 SGDLS and CDR2 YYNGEE. The CDR3 runs 15 residues. V lost 3 bases and J lost 3; bases outside the gene matches: 5. For the CDR3, the DNA is TGTGCCAGCAGCGACTCGGGGGGTTACACCGGGGAGCTGTTTTTT. It is translated as CASSDSGGYTGELFF.

The chain has TRBV4-1 and TRBJ2-7, with 8 nucleotides matching TRBD1. V lost 3 bases and J lost 3; bases outside the gene matches: 7. The CDR3 contains 15 residues. Germline V CDR1 and CDR2: MGHRA, YSYEKL. The DNA of the CDR3 is TGCGCCAGCAGCCAGGAGGACAGGGTGGGCTACGAGCAGTACTTC. It is translated as CASSQEDRVGYEQYF.

The genes are TRBV9 and TRBJ1-2, with 8 nucleotides matching TRBD1. V shed 4 bases, J shed 4 bases, and the junction held 15 bases outside the gene matches. This CDR3 is built from 17 residues. The germline CDR1 and CDR2 sequences are SGDLS and YYNGEE. CDR3 residues: CASSTQVGGDRFYGYTF. CDR3 DNA sequence: TGTGCCAGCAGCACTCAAGTTGGGGGGGACAGGTTCTATGGCTACACCTTC.

In nucleotides, the CDR3 is TGCGCCAGCAGTGAAGGGACTAGCGGGAGCTACGAGCAGTACTTC. It encodes CASSEGTSGSYEQYF. This chain connects TRBV10-1 to TRBJ2-7, with TRBD2 matching 14 bases. CDR1 is WNHNN, CDR2 SYGVQD, per germline (reference sequence). V was clipped by 3 bases and J by 3 bases; unmatched bases: 1. The CDR3 length is 15 residues.

This clone was seen a handful of times. V usage is TRBV5-1 and J usage is TRBJ2-3; 10 nucleotides align to TRBD2. The CDR3 is made up of 16 amino acids. Germline assignment: CDR1 SGHRS and CDR2 YFSETQ. The trim removed 5 bases at V and 2 bases at J, leaving 8 bases unmatched. The CDR3 DNA reads as TGCGCCAGCAGGCGCACTAGCGGGGCACCCACAGATACGCAGTATTTT. Protein product: CASRRTSGAPTDTQYF.

This clone was detected only once. The genes are TRBV5-6 and TRBJ2-2; D is perhaps TRBD1 (5 bases). CDR1 SGHDT and CDR2 YYEEEE come from the germline V gene. With 1 base removed from V and 2 bases from J, the gap between germline ends came to 12 bases. CDR3 length: 16 amino acids. The CDR3 protein is CASSLLSGINTGELFF. In nucleotides, the CDR3 is TGTGCCAGCAGCTTGCTGTCAGGGATAAACACCGGGGAGCTGTTTTTT.

The CDR3 DNA reads TGTGCCAGTAGAGACCTACGGGACACCTATAATTCACCCCTCCACTTT. It is translated as CASRDLRDTYNSPLHF. The genes are TRBV19 and TRBJ1-6; a weak D match, TRBD1 (6 bases). This CDR3 spans 16 amino acids. V gave up 6 bases and J gave up 2 bases, with 14 bases separating them. Germline loops: CDR1 LNHDA, CDR2 SQIVND (reference sequence).

The rearrangement uses TRBV5-6 and TRBJ2-3; 11 nucleotides align to TRBD1. V dropped 5 bases and J dropped 4; count of bases not matched to a gene: 6. CDR3 length: 15 residues. Germline V gene data show CDR1 as SGHDT and CDR2 as YYEEEE. The CDR3, as DNA: TGTGCCAGCAGTTTTGGACAGGGGGCCTCAGATACGCAGTATTTT. Protein product: CASSFGQGASDTQYF.

V gene TRBV9 combines with J gene TRBJ2-3; D may be TRBD1 (6 bases). There are 17 residues in the CDR3. V lost 0 bases to trimming and J lost 6 bases, with 20 bases between them. The germline gives CDR1 SGDLS, CDR2 YYNGEE. CDR3 DNA sequence: TGTGCCAGCAGCGTAGCAGTCAGGGGTGGGGGAATGGATACGCAGTATTTT. It encodes CASSVAVRGGGMDTQYF.

The rearrangement links TRBV7-2 to TRBJ2-7; TRBD2 agrees at 12 bases. The CDR3 has 16 residues. Trimming cost V 4 bases and J 4 bases; bases outside gene matches: 8. CDR1 and CDR2 (germline): SGHTA, FQGNSA. The CDR3 nucleotides are TGTGCCAGCAGCTGGACTAGCGGGAAAATTGGGTACGAGCAGTACTTC. Translation: CASSWTSGKIGYEQYF.

The chain has TRBV2 and TRBJ1-2, with D maybe TRBD1 (5 bases). The CDR3 extends over 13 amino acids. Deletions cut 2 bases from V and 8 bases from J, with 12 bases between. Per the germline V gene, CDR1 is SNHLY and CDR2 is FYNNEI. The DNA for the CDR3 is TGTGCCAGCAGTGAACCTCGGGGGTGGGGCTACACCTTC. Protein sequence: CASSEPRGWGYTF.

A few counts support this clone. This sequence joins TRBV7-8 and TRBJ2-7, with TRBD1 matching over 11 bases. This CDR3 comprises 15 residues. Germline lookup yields CDR1 SGHVS and CDR2 FQNEAQ. V shed 5 bases and J 3 bases; nucleotides not matched to a gene: 6. The CDR3 DNA reads as TGTGCCAGCAGCCCGGGTGGGACAGGGGGCTACGAGCAGTACTTC. Translation gives CASSPGGTGGYEQYF.

This chain links TRBV19 with TRBJ1-1; no reliable D call. The CDR3 extends over 13 amino acids. Trimming shortened V by 5 bases and J by 5 bases, and 12 bases separated the two germline ends. Germline CDR1 reads LNHDA; CDR2 reads SQIVND (reference sequence). This CDR3 is CASSAEGGTEAFF. In DNA, the CDR3 is TGTGCCAGTAGTGCTGAGGGTGGAACTGAAGCTTTCTTT.

The chain links TRBV28 to TRBJ2-7; TRBD2 agrees at 7 bases. Trimming removed 6 bases from V and 3 bases from J; junction bases left unmatched: 11. The CDR3 has 15 residues. Per the germline V gene, CDR1 is MDHEN and CDR2 is SYDVKM. CDR3 protein: CASSSGTLRLYEQYF. DNA for the CDR3: TGTGCCAGCAGCAGCGGGACGCTTAGGCTCTACGAGCAGTACTTC.

This chain joins TRBV19 and TRBJ2-7; 9 bases are a match to TRBD1. CDR3 length equals 16 residues. In germline, CDR1 is LNHDA, CDR2 SQIVND (reference sequence). The ends lost 10 bases at V and 6 bases at J; junction bases unmatched: 19. The CDR3 loop is CATLPSPGQGLSEQYF. The DNA for the CDR3 is TGTGCCACCTTACCGTCCCCGGGACAGGGATTGTCCGAGCAGTACTTC.